These T cell receptor beta chains were read from a single sample in a study of T cell repertoires in cytomegalovirus infection. TCRdb called the reads again in MiXCR, with one record for every CDR3 protein. The sample contains approximately 500,000 distinct CDR3 sequences, 30% to 35% of which appear only once. Antigens of these TCRs are unknown. Source: cultured PBMCs, taken from culture after CMV antigen stimulation. These receptor sequences come from a human donor in good health (CMV status not recorded). Some clones in this sample may be carry-over from other donors' samples. CDR3s include the opening cysteine and the closing phenylalanine or tryptophan. Fields, in order: D gene, V gene, J gene, clone size, CDR3 DNA, CDR3 protein. The D gene is left open where the match is weak. Clone size, where shown, is once, few, many, or a class for clones that have expanded.

TRBD2,TRBV7-2,TRBJ2-1,many,TGTGCCAGCAGCTTAGGCGGGAGAGGGGAGCAGTTCTTC,CASSLGGRGEQFF
-,TRBV4-1,TRBJ2-1,many,TGCGCCAGCAGCCCCATCAACAGGGTTGGGGAGCAGTTCTTC,CASSPINRVGEQFF
TRBD2,TRBV7-2,TRBJ2-3,many,TGTGCCAGCAGCGTGATTAGCGGGGGAGTCACAGATACGCAGTATTTT,CASSVISGGVTDTQYF
TRBD1,TRBV6-2/TRBV6-3,TRBJ2-7,-,TGTGCCAGCCGGGACAGGGTTCGGGAGCAGTACTTC,CASRDRVREQYF
TRBD2,TRBV28,TRBJ2-1,-,TGTGCCAGCAGTTCCCCGGGGGGGAGATCCAGCTCCTACAATGAGCAGTTCTTC,CASSSPGGRSSSYNEQFF
TRBD1,TRBV7-6,TRBJ1-4,-,TGTGCCAGCAGCGGACAGGCAACTAATGAAAAACTGTTTTTT,CASSGQATNEKLFF
TRBD2,TRBV5-1,TRBJ2-2,-,TGCGCCAGCAGCCCCTCGACTAGCGGGAGGGCCGGCGGGGAGCTGTTTTTT,CASSPSTSGRAGGELFF
-,TRBV4-1,TRBJ2-1,-,TGCGCCAGCAGCCGGAATATTGTCCTCAGCTCCTACAATGAGCAGTTCTTC,CASSRNIVLSSYNEQFF
TRBD1,TRBV7-2,TRBJ1-2,many,TGTGCCAGCAGCTCCATGAGCACCGGGACAGGGGGCGGCTACACCTTC,CASSSMSTGTGGGYTF
TRBD2,TRBV19,TRBJ2-3,few,TGTGCCAGTACCCTCCAGGCTAGCGGGTCAGATACGCAGTATTTT,CASTLQASGSDTQYF
TRBD2,TRBV7-3,TRBJ2-1,-,TGTGCCAGCAGCTTTGGGACTAGCGGGATTAGGCATGAGCAGTTCTTC,CASSFGTSGIRHEQFF
TRBD2,TRBV11-2,TRBJ2-3,-,TGTGCCAGCAGCTTCCTAGCGTCGGGGGGGGCGGATACGCAGTATTTT,CASSFLASGGADTQYF
TRBD1,TRBV6-8,TRBJ1-5,-,TGTGCCAGCAGCTGGACAGGGGAGGTGCAGCCCCAGCATTTT,CASSWTGEVQPQHF
-,TRBV12-3/TRBV12-4,TRBJ1-5,few,TGTGCCAGCAGAGCCGGGCACGGGAGCCCTCAGCCCCAGCATTTT,CASRAGHGSPQPQHF
-,TRBV7-2,TRBJ1-3,few,TGTGCCAGCAGCTTAGAGGGGAGGTCGTGGGGAAACACCATATATTTT,CASSLEGRSWGNTIYF
-,TRBV28,TRBJ2-5,-,TGTGCCAGACAAGAGACCCAGTACTTC,CARQETQYF
-,TRBV9,TRBJ1-2,many,TGTGCCAGCAGCGACCACAGATATGGCTACACCTTC,CASSDHRYGYTF
TRBD2,TRBV5-6,TRBJ2-1,-,TGTGCCAGCAGCCTCCCAAGGCGGGAGGGGTACAATGAGCAGTTCTTC,CASSLPRREGYNEQFF
TRBD2,TRBV6-2/TRBV6-3,TRBJ2-1,few,TGTGCCAGCAGTGAAGTGGGACTAGCGGGCTTTTACAATGAGCAGTTCTTC,CASSEVGLAGFYNEQFF
TRBD1,TRBV24-1,TRBJ1-1,-,TGTGCCACCCAGTCCTCGGACAGGGTTGACGGCACTGAAGCTTTCTTT,CATQSSDRVDGTEAFF
TRBD1,TRBV27,TRBJ1-5,few,TGTGCCAGCAGACCGGGACAGGGGGTAAACAATCAGCCCCAGCATTTT,CASRPGQGVNNQPQHF
-,TRBV7-8,TRBJ1-1,few,TGTGCCAGCAGCCCCGCCGGGACACCGAACACTGAAGCTTTCTTT,CASSPAGTPNTEAFF
-,TRBV4-1,TRBJ1-5,-,TGCGCCAGCAGCCAGTTTATTATATCGGATCAGCCCCAGCATTTT,CASSQFIISDQPQHF
-,TRBV15,TRBJ2-7,-,TGTGCCACCAGCAGAGGAGTGAGTTTCGGTAAGACCTACGAGCAGTACTTC,CATSRGVSFGKTYEQYF
-,TRBV7-2,TRBJ1-3,few,TGTGCCAGCAGCTCCGACAGAAACACCATATATTTT,CASSSDRNTIYF
-,TRBV12-3/TRBV12-4,TRBJ2-1,few,TGTGCCAGCAGTTTGGGGGGAATGGACAATGAGCAGTTCTTC,CASSLGGMDNEQFF
-,TRBV7-2,TRBJ2-5,few,TGTGCCAGCAGCTTAGTTTACGACAGGCCCTTTACATTC,CASSLVYDRPFTF
-,TRBV12-3/TRBV12-4,TRBJ1-4,few,TGTGCCAGCAGTTTAGAGTGGGAGGCGGAGAAACTGTTTTTT,CASSLEWEAEKLFF
TRBD1,TRBV20-1,TRBJ1-1,few,TGCAGTGCTACCCGGGACAGCAACACTGAAGCTTTCTTT,CSATRDSNTEAFF
-,TRBV7-3,TRBJ1-1,-,TGTGCCAGCAGCTTAACGTCTGGGAACACTGAAGCTTTCTTT,CASSLTSGNTEAFF